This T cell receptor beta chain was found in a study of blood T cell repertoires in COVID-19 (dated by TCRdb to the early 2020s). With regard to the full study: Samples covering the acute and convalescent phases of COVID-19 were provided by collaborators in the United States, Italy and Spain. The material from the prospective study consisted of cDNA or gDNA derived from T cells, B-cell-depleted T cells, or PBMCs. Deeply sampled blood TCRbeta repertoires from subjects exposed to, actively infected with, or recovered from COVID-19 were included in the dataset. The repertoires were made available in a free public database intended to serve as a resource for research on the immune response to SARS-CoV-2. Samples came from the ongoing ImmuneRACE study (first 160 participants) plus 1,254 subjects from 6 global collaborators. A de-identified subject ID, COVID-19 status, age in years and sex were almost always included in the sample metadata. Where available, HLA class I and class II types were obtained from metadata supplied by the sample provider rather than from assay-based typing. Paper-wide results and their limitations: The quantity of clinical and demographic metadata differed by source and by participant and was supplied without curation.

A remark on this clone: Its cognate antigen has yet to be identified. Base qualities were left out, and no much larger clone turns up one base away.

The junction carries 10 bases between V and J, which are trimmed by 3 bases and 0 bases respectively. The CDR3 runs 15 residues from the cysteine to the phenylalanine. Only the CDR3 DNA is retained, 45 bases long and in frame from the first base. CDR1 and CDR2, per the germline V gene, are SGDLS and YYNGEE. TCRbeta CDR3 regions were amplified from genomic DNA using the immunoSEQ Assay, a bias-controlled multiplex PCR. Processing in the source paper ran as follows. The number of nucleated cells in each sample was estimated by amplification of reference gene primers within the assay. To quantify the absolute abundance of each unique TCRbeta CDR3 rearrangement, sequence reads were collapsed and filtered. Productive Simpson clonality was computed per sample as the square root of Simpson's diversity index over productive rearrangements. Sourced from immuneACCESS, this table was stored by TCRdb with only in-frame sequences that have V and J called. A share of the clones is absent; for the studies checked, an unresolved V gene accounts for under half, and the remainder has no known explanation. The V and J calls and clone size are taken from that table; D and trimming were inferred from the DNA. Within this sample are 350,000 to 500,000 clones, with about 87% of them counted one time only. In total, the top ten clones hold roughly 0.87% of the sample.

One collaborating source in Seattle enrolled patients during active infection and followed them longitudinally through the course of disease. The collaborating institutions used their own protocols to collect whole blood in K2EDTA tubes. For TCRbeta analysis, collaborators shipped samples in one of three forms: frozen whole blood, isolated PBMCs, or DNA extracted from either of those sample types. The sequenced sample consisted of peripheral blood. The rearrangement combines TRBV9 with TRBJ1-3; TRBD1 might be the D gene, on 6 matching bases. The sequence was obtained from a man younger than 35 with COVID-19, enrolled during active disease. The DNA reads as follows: TGTGCCAGCAGCGCCACAGGGAGCTCTGGAAACACCATATATTTT. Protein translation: CASSATGSSGNTIYF. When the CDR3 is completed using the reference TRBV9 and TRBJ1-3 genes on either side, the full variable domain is DSGVTQTPKHLITATGQRVTLRCSPRSGDLSVYWYQQSLDQGLQFLIQYYNGEERAKGNILERFSAQQFPDLHSELNLSSLELGDSALYFCASSATGSSGNTIYFGEGSWLTVV.